Presented here are 13 T cell receptor beta chains from one specimen sequenced in a study of cytomegalovirus exposure and HLA in healthy donors. The primer mix had 60 Vbeta and 13 Jbeta primers. Generated by immunoSEQ multiplex PCR, the TCRdb table keeps only in-frame clones and is missing some. The sample gives approximately 95,000 clones, around four fifths of which show up once; about 4% is in the top ten. Specimen: PBMCs. The receptors shown here come from a woman between 35 and 50 years old in good health and CMV-seropositive.

This clone was seen only a few times. This rearrangement joins TRBV7-9 to TRBJ2-1, with TRBD2 matching over 14 bases. The ends lost 4 bases at V and 12 bases at J; junction bases unmatched: 8. CDR3 size: 15 residues. Germline loops: CDR1 SEHNR, CDR2 FQNEAQ (reference sequence). DNA for the CDR3: TGTGCCAGCAGCTCGACTAGCGGGAGGGCCCGGGGGCAGTTCTTC. It specifies CASSSTSGRARGQFF.

The rearrangement uses TRBV27 and TRBJ2-3; 9 nucleotides align to TRBD2. From germline, CDR1 is MNHEY and CDR2 SMNVEV (reference sequence). The CDR3 sequence is 16 residues long. Unmatched junction bases numbered 7, after V lost 6 bases and J lost 0 bases. As DNA, the CDR3 is TGTGCCAGCAGGTCCAGACTAGCGGCTAGCACAGATACGCAGTATTTT. Translated: CASRSRLAASTDTQYF.

This chain links TRBV18 with TRBJ2-6; tentative D call: TRBD2 (7 bases). V shed 1 base and J shed 1 base, with 20 bases lying between them. Germline values: CDR1 KGHSH, CDR2 LQKENI. This CDR3 is built from 20 residues. The CDR3 nucleotides read TGTGCCAGCTCACCACTCGACCCGGGGGGCGCGTGGTCTGGGGCCAACGTCCTGACTTTC. It encodes CASSPLDPGGAWSGANVLTF.

The chain employs TRBV28 and TRBJ2-5; D perhaps matches TRBD1 (6 bases). The CDR3 is 15 amino acids. V was shortened by 3 bases and J by 3 bases, with 14 bases between the two germline ends. CDR1 and CDR2 (germline): MDHEN, SYDVKM. CDR3: CASSFRSRGEETQYF. The CDR3 coding sequence is TGTGCCAGCAGTTTTCGCTCCAGGGGAGAAGAGACCCAGTACTTC.

This rearrangement joins TRBV28 to TRBJ2-7; 8 bases align to TRBD1. CDR3 length: 15 amino acids. Trimming removed 5 bases from V and 3 bases from J; junction bases left unmatched: 9. The germline V gene encodes CDR1 MDHEN and CDR2 SYDVKM. The CDR3 here is CASSPTDRDLYEQYF. The CDR3 DNA follows: TGTGCCAGCAGTCCCACGGACAGGGACCTCTACGAGCAGTACTTC.

The chain is built from TRBV28 and TRBJ1-2; 8 bases fit TRBD1. V shed 10 bases, J shed 2 bases, and the junction held 18 bases outside the gene matches. CDR1 is MDHEN, CDR2 SYDVKM, per germline. The CDR3 has 17 residues. The CDR3 spells CATPGRTGIDGNYGYTF. The CDR3 bases are TGTGCCACCCCAGGGCGGACAGGGATTGATGGGAACTATGGCTACACCTTC.

The rearrangement links TRBV5-1 to TRBJ2-5; D unresolved. CDR3 length: 14 residues. In germline, CDR1 is SGHRS, CDR2 YFSETQ. Trimming pared 0 bases from V and 4 bases from J, leaving 10 bases between. In DNA, the CDR3 is TGCGCCAGCAGCTTGGTGCCCGCGGCAGAGACCCAGTACTTC. This gives the protein CASSLVPAAETQYF.

The V and J genes are TRBV11-3 and TRBJ2-7; D perhaps matches TRBD1 (6 bases). CDR1 is SGHNT and CDR2 is YENEEA in the germline V gene. V shed 1 base and J shed 1 base, with 11 bases lying between them. The CDR3 sequence is 15 residues long. The CDR3 protein is CASSLAAGDSYEQYF. For the CDR3, the DNA is TGTGCCAGCAGCTTAGCGGCAGGGGATTCCTACGAGCAGTACTTC.

The chain has TRBV11-3 and TRBJ2-7; 8 nucleotides match TRBD1. The CDR3 runs to 16 residues. Losses at the gene ends were 1 base for V and 3 bases for J; bases not matched to a gene: 8. CDR1 is SGHNT and CDR2 is YENEEA in the germline V gene. The CDR3 sequence: CASSLVSRGPYYEQYF. As DNA, the CDR3 is TGTGCCAGCAGCTTAGTTAGCAGGGGGCCTTACTACGAGCAGTACTTC.

There are a few counts of this clone. J is TRBJ1-5 and V is TRBV19; D remains unclear. From germline, CDR1 is LNHDA and CDR2 SQIVND (reference sequence). The CDR3 extends over 15 amino acids. Between the trimmed V and J ends, which lost 3 bases and 4 bases, there was a span of 13 bases. This CDR3 reads CASSILKRENQPQHF. In nucleotides, the CDR3 is TGTGCCAGTAGTATCCTTAAGAGGGAAAATCAGCCCCAGCATTTT.

The table lists this clone with a count of one. CDR3 loop: CAGQEGASSGANVLTF. The CDR3 region has the DNA TGTGCCGGCCAAGAGGGGGCTAGCTCTGGGGCCAACGTCCTGACTTTC. The chain combines TRBV7-8 with TRBJ2-6, with TRBD1 identical over 7 bases. V trimming: 11 bases; J trimming: 0 bases; junction bases outside the gene matches: 10. Germline CDR1 SGHVS, CDR2 FQNEAQ. CDR3 length: 16 amino acids.

J is TRBJ1-5 and V is TRBV19; 7 bases map to TRBD1. J lost 0 bases, V lost 5 bases, and 4 bases had no gene match. Germline assignment: CDR1 LNHDA and CDR2 SQIVND (reference sequence). The CDR3 runs 15 residues. The CDR3 bases are TGTGCCAGTAGTCCAGGGGGGTATAGCAATCAGCCCCAGCATTTT. Translating gives CASSPGGYSNQPQHF.

The V call is TRBV5-4, the J call TRBJ2-5, with 13 bases aligning to TRBD2. This CDR3 spans 16 amino acids. Per germline, CDR1 SGHNT and CDR2 YYREEE (reference sequence). The junction had 8 bases not matched to a gene; V was cut back by 4 bases and J by 5 bases. This CDR3 reads CASSIRLAGGVETQYF. CDR3 sequence (DNA): TGTGCCAGCAGCATCAGACTAGCGGGAGGCGTTGAGACCCAGTACTTC. Full variable domain (rest looked up from reference TRBV5-4 and TRBJ2-5): ETGVTQSPTHLIKTRGQQVTLRCSSQSGHNTVSWYQQALGQGPQFIFQYYREEENGRGNFPPRFSGLQFPNYSSELNVNALELDDSALYLCASSIRLAGGVETQYFGPGTRLLVL.